This TCR beta chain was recovered during a study of blood T cell repertoires in COVID-19 (TCRdb year 2020). In the study overall: Samples covering the acute and convalescent phases of COVID-19 were provided by collaborators in the United States, Italy and Spain. Samples were obtained from the ongoing ImmuneRACE study (first 160 participants) and from some 1,300 subjects provided by 6 global collaborators. The dataset comprised deeply sampled blood TCRbeta repertoires from subjects exposed to, actively infected with, or recovered from COVID-19. Where HLA class I and class II types were available, the types were taken from metadata supplied by the sample provider, not from assay-based typing. A freely available public database, intended as a resource for researchers studying the immune response to SARS-CoV-2, is where the repertoires were released. The prospective study material was composed of cDNA or gDNA derived from T cells, B-cell-depleted T cells, or PBMCs. Sample metadata almost always included a de-identified subject ID, COVID-19 status, age in years and sex.

TCRbeta CDR3 regions were amplified from genomic DNA by means of the immunoSEQ Assay, a bias-controlled multiplex PCR. As for how the authors treated the data: The number of nucleated cells in each sample was estimated from the amplification of reference gene primers within the assay. Sequence reads were collapsed and filtered to measure the absolute abundance of every unique TCRbeta CDR3 rearrangement. For each sample, productive Simpson clonality was calculated as the square root of Simpson's diversity index over productive rearrangements. Sourced from immuneACCESS, this table was stored by TCRdb with only in-frame sequences that have V and J called. A share of the clones is absent; for the studies checked, an unresolved V gene accounts for under half, and the remainder has no known explanation. That table furnishes V, J and clone size, whereas the DNA furnished D and trimming. In all, the sample holds roughly 350,000 clones, and about 90% of those were seen once. The ten largest clonotypes hold around 3.3% of the sample.

Looking up the germline V gene yields CDR1 SGHAT and CDR2 FQNNGV. The germline ends are 9 bases apart after V is trimmed by 5 bases and J by 3 bases. The CDR3 goes from the cysteine to the phenylalanine over 13 residues. Only the CDR3 DNA stays, 39 bases, in frame from base 1. A second Seattle source provided samples from volunteer blood donors who had recovered from COVID-19. Whole blood was collected in K2EDTA tubes by collaborating institutions according to the institutions' own protocols. For TCRbeta analysis, collaborators shipped samples in one of three forms: frozen whole blood, isolated PBMCs, or DNA extracted from either of those sample types. Study-wide findings and limitations: The quantity of clinical and demographic metadata differed by source and by participant and was supplied without curation.

Concerning this clone: The target of this receptor is not known. The sample holds no much larger clone one base away, and base qualities are not on file.

This chain joins TRBV11-2 to TRBJ2-3; the D region possibly corresponds to TRBD2 (6 bases align). The receptor was isolated from a woman under 30 who had recovered from COVID-19. Sequencing input: peripheral blood. The DNA is TGTGCCAGCAGCACCGGGACTACAGATACGCAGTATTTT. This translates into CASSTGTTDTQYF.